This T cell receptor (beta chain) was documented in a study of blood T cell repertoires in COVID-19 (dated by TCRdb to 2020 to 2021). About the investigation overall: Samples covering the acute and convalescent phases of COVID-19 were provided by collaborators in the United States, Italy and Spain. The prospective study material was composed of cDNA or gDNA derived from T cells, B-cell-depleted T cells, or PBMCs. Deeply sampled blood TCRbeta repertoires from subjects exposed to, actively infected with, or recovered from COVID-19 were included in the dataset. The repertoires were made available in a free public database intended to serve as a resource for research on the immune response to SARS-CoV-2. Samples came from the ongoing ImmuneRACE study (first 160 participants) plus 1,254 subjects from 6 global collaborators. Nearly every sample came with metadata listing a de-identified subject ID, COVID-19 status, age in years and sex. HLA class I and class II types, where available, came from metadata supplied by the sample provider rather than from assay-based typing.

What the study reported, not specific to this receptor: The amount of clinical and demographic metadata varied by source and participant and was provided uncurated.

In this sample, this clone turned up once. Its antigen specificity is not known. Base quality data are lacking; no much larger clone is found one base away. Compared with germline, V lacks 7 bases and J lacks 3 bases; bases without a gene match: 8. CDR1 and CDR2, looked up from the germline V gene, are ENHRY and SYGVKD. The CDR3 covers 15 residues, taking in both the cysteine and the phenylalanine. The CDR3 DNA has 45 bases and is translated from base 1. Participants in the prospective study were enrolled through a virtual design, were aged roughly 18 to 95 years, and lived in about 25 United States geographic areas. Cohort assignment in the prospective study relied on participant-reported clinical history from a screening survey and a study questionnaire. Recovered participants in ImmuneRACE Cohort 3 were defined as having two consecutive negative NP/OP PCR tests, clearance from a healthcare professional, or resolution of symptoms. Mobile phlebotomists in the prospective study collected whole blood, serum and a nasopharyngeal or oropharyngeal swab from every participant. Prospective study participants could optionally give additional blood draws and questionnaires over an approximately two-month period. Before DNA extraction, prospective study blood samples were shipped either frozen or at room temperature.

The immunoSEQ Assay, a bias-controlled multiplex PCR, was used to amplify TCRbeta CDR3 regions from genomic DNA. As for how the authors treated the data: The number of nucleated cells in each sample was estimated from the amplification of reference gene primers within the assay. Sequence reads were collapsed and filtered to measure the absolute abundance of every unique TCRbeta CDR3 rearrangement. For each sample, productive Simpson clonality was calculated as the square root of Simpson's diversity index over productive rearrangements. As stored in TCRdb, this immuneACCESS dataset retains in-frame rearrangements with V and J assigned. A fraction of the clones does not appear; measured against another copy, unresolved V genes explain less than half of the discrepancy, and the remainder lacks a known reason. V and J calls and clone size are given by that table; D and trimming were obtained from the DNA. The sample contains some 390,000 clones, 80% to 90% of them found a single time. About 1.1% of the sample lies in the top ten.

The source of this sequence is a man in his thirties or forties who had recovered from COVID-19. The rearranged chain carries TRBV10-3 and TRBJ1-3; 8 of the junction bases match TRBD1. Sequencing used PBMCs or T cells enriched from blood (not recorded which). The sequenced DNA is TGTGCCATCACCCTCGACAGGGGAGGTGGAAACACCATATATTTT. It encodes CAITLDRGGGNTIYF.